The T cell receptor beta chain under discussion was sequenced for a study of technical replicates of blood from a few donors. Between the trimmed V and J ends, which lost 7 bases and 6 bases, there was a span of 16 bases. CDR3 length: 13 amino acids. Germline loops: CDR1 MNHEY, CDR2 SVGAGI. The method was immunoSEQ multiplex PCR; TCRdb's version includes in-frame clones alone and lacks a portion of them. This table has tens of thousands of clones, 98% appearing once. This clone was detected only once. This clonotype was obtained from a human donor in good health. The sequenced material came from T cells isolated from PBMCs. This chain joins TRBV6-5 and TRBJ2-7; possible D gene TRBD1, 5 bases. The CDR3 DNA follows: TGTGCCAGCATGTGGGCAGGGTTGGGCGAGCAGTACTTC. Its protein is CASMWAGLGEQYF.